The rows below give T cell receptor beta chains drawn from one sample of a study of molecular identifiers for immune sequencing clone quantification. In TCRdb, the PCR reads were re-called with MiXCR into one record per CDR3 protein. The table lists about 510,000 distinct CDR3 sequences, roughly 25% of them singletons, with 0.7% to 0.9% in the top ten. Sequenced: naive CD8+ T cells from blood, with Jurkat cell RNA spiked in. The source of these receptors is a human donor in good health. Some libraries in this study had Jurkat cell RNA spiked in. The CDR3 runs from the conserved cysteine through the conserved F or W. A D gene is named only where the DNA matches it firmly. Clone size is given for some rows only: seen once, a few or many times, or a class if the clone is expanded.

clone_size: few; v_call: TRBV7-9; d_call: -; j_call: TRBJ2-7; cdr3_nt: TGTGCCAGCAGCCCCTTCGACCAGCTTGCCGAGCAGTACTTC; cdr3_aa: CASSPFDQLAEQYF
clone_size: -; v_call: TRBV30; d_call: -; j_call: TRBJ2-1; cdr3_nt: TGTGCCTGGAGAACGGGTCAGGGTGAGCAGTTCTTC; cdr3_aa: CAWRTGQGEQFF
clone_size: many; v_call: TRBV24-1; d_call: -; j_call: TRBJ2-1; cdr3_nt: TGTGCCACCAGTGGTGGAGGGGAGGATGAGCAGTTCTTC; cdr3_aa: CATSGGGEDEQFF
clone_size: -; v_call: TRBV4-3; d_call: -; j_call: TRBJ2-7; cdr3_nt: TGCGCCAGCAGCCAAGATTACCCCGGCTCCTACGAGCAGTACTTC; cdr3_aa: CASSQDYPGSYEQYF
clone_size: -; v_call: TRBV29-1; d_call: -; j_call: TRBJ1-1; cdr3_nt: TGCAGCGTTGAACCGGGGAACACTGAAGCTTTCTTT; cdr3_aa: CSVEPGNTEAFF
clone_size: few; v_call: TRBV7-8; d_call: TRBD2; j_call: TRBJ2-7; cdr3_nt: TGTGCCAGCAGCCCGTCACTAGCGGGGGGGCCAATAGACTACGAGCAGTACTTC; cdr3_aa: CASSPSLAGGPIDYEQYF
clone_size: -; v_call: TRBV6-5; d_call: -; j_call: TRBJ2-1; cdr3_nt: TGTGCCAGCAGCCAGGTTGAAACCGGGACACTGGACAATGAGCAGTTCTTC; cdr3_aa: CASSQVETGTLDNEQFF
clone_size: many; v_call: TRBV7-9; d_call: -; j_call: TRBJ2-3; cdr3_nt: TGTGCCAGCAGCTCTATTACAAGCTACGGCACAGATACGCAGTATTTT; cdr3_aa: CASSSITSYGTDTQYF
clone_size: many; v_call: TRBV10-3; d_call: -; j_call: TRBJ2-5; cdr3_nt: TGTGCCATCAGTGGTCAGACCCAAGAGACCCAGTACTTC; cdr3_aa: CAISGQTQETQYF
clone_size: many; v_call: TRBV5-6; d_call: -; j_call: TRBJ2-7; cdr3_nt: TGTGCCAGCAGCTTGGTGGAGACGTCCTACGAGCAGTACTTC; cdr3_aa: CASSLVETSYEQYF
clone_size: -; v_call: TRBV9; d_call: TRBD2; j_call: TRBJ2-2; cdr3_nt: TGTGCCAGCAGCGTTCGACTAGCGGGGACGAACACCGGGGAGCTGTTTTTT; cdr3_aa: CASSVRLAGTNTGELFF
clone_size: many; v_call: TRBV7-7; d_call: -; j_call: TRBJ2-2; cdr3_nt: TGTGCCAGCAGCCCCCCGGGACTCACCGGGGAGCTGTTTTTT; cdr3_aa: CASSPPGLTGELFF
clone_size: -; v_call: TRBV7-9; d_call: -; j_call: TRBJ2-3; cdr3_nt: TGTGCCAGCAGCTTAGGGCCAGGGGGGTTTGGGACAGATACGCAGTATTTT; cdr3_aa: CASSLGPGGFGTDTQYF
clone_size: few; v_call: TRBV9; d_call: TRBD2; j_call: TRBJ2-5; cdr3_nt: TGTGCCAGCAGCGCCGGGACTAGCATTGCGACCCAGTACTTC; cdr3_aa: CASSAGTSIATQYF
clone_size: few; v_call: TRBV5-1; d_call: -; j_call: TRBJ2-7; cdr3_nt: TGCGCCAGCAGCTTGGCCCTTGGTGACTCCTACGAGCAGTACTTC; cdr3_aa: CASSLALGDSYEQYF
clone_size: once; v_call: TRBV27; d_call: -; j_call: TRBJ2-6; cdr3_nt: TGTGCCAGCAGTCTCGTTATTGGGGCCAACGTCCTGGCTTTC; cdr3_aa: CASSLVIGANVLAF
clone_size: many; v_call: TRBV29-1; d_call: -; j_call: TRBJ2-4; cdr3_nt: TGCAGCGTTCAGGGACAAAACATTCAGTACTTC; cdr3_aa: CSVQGQNIQYF
clone_size: many; v_call: TRBV28; d_call: -; j_call: TRBJ2-5; cdr3_nt: TGTGCCAGCAGTTCCCCTGGGGGTAACCAGTACTTC; cdr3_aa: CASSSPGGNQYF
clone_size: many; v_call: TRBV4-3; d_call: TRBD1; j_call: TRBJ2-1; cdr3_nt: TGCGCCAGCAGCCAAAGGGACAGGGTGCATGAGCAGTTCTTC; cdr3_aa: CASSQRDRVHEQFF
clone_size: many; v_call: TRBV6-5; d_call: -; j_call: TRBJ2-3; cdr3_nt: TGTGCCAGCAGTTACGAGCCAGGGACAGATACGCAGTATTTT; cdr3_aa: CASSYEPGTDTQYF
clone_size: many; v_call: TRBV7-9; d_call: -; j_call: TRBJ2-3; cdr3_nt: TGTGCCAGCAGCCCTCCCCAGCTTCCAGATACGCAGTATTTT; cdr3_aa: CASSPPQLPDTQYF
clone_size: many; v_call: TRBV4-3; d_call: -; j_call: TRBJ2-7; cdr3_nt: TGCGCCAGCAGCCCTGGGTACAGGGGACTCGTCTACGAGCAGTACTTC; cdr3_aa: CASSPGYRGLVYEQYF
clone_size: -; v_call: TRBV6-2/TRBV6-3; d_call: -; j_call: TRBJ2-7; cdr3_nt: TGTGCCAGCAGTTACTCGTGTGGTGAGCAGTACTTC; cdr3_aa: CASSYSCGEQYF
clone_size: -; v_call: TRBV12-3/TRBV12-4; d_call: -; j_call: TRBJ2-7; cdr3_nt: TGTGCCAGCTGTTATGGCAGAATGCAGGAGGAGTGCTTC; cdr3_aa: CASCYGRMQEECF
clone_size: many; v_call: TRBV7-2; d_call: -; j_call: TRBJ1-4; cdr3_nt: TGTGCCAGCAGCTTACCATTTGGTGAAAAACTGTTTTTT; cdr3_aa: CASSLPFGEKLFF
clone_size: -; v_call: TRBV2; d_call: TRBD1; j_call: TRBJ2-3; cdr3_nt: TGTGCCAGCAGCGACGGGGACAGGGTAACAGATACGCAGTATTTT; cdr3_aa: CASSDGDRVTDTQYF
clone_size: -; v_call: TRBV18; d_call: -; j_call: TRBJ1-3; cdr3_nt: TGTGCCAGCTCACCCCCCCCAGGAACTACTGGAAACACCATATATTTT; cdr3_aa: CASSPPPGTTGNTIYF
clone_size: few; v_call: TRBV6-5; d_call: -; j_call: TRBJ2-1; cdr3_nt: TGTGCCAGCAGTCTCTCCGGGGGTAACTACAATGAGCAGTTCTTC; cdr3_aa: CASSLSGGNYNEQFF
clone_size: few; v_call: TRBV3-1; d_call: -; j_call: TRBJ1-1; cdr3_nt: TGTGCCAGCAGCCCCGACAGGAACGCTGAAGCTTTCTTT; cdr3_aa: CASSPDRNAEAFF
clone_size: many; v_call: TRBV9; d_call: -; j_call: TRBJ2-2; cdr3_nt: TGTGCCAGCAGCGTCCTATGGGACATTCGTACCGGGGAGCTGTTTTTT; cdr3_aa: CASSVLWDIRTGELFF
clone_size: -; v_call: TRBV3-1; d_call: -; j_call: TRBJ2-2; cdr3_nt: TGTGCCAGCAGCCAAGTGAATATGGACACCGGGGAGCTGTTTTTT; cdr3_aa: CASSQVNMDTGELFF
clone_size: -; v_call: TRBV19; d_call: -; j_call: TRBJ2-1; cdr3_nt: TGTGCCAGTAGCATGGACGGCTACAATGAGCAGTTCTTC; cdr3_aa: CASSMDGYNEQFF
clone_size: -; v_call: TRBV6-6; d_call: TRBD1; j_call: TRBJ1-6; cdr3_nt: TGTGCCAGCGGCCTGGGGACAGGGCTCTCACCCCTCCACTTT; cdr3_aa: CASGLGTGLSPLHF
clone_size: many; v_call: TRBV20-1; d_call: -; j_call: TRBJ2-5; cdr3_nt: TGCAGTGCTAGAGCGGGGGACGCCCAAGAGACCCAGTACTTC; cdr3_aa: CSARAGDAQETQYF
clone_size: many; v_call: TRBV4-1; d_call: -; j_call: TRBJ1-1; cdr3_nt: TGCGCCAGCAGCCCCTTGGTCCAAGACACTGAAGCTTTCTTT; cdr3_aa: CASSPLVQDTEAFF
clone_size: -; v_call: TRBV3-1; d_call: TRBD1; j_call: TRBJ2-5; cdr3_nt: TGTGCCAGCAGCCCCTTCGACAGGGACGAGACCCAGTACTTC; cdr3_aa: CASSPFDRDETQYF
clone_size: few; v_call: TRBV11-2; d_call: TRBD2; j_call: TRBJ2-1; cdr3_nt: TGTGCCAGCAGCTTTCCTTTCTCGGCGGGAGAGACAAGGAATGAGCAGTTCTTC; cdr3_aa: CASSFPFSAGETRNEQFF